This paragraph covers one T cell receptor (beta chain) sequence. Seattle cases were enrolled at active infection and followed longitudinally. The data derive from a study of blood T cell repertoires in COVID-19. Overall study context: Samples representing acute and convalescent COVID-19 were sourced from the United States, Italy and Spain. From T cells, B-cell-depleted T cells, or PBMCs came the material, which was cDNA or gDNA.

Sequencing used immunoSEQ multiplex PCR; TCRdb keeps in-frame clones, though not all of them. The data show tens of thousands of clones, with about 89% seen just once and approximately 5.4% held by the top ten. The V gene's germline CDR1 is SGDLS and CDR2 YYNGEE. The trim removed 9 bases at V and 2 bases at J, leaving 4 bases unmatched. This CDR3 has 12 amino acids. The sequenced sample was peripheral blood. The V call is TRBV9, the J call TRBJ2-7; 8 bases fit TRBD1. This TCR derives from a man in his fifties or sixties with COVID-19, enrolled during active disease. CDR3 residues: CAISGQAYEQYF. The DNA of the CDR3 is TGTGCCATATCGGGACAGGCCTACGAGCAGTACTTC.